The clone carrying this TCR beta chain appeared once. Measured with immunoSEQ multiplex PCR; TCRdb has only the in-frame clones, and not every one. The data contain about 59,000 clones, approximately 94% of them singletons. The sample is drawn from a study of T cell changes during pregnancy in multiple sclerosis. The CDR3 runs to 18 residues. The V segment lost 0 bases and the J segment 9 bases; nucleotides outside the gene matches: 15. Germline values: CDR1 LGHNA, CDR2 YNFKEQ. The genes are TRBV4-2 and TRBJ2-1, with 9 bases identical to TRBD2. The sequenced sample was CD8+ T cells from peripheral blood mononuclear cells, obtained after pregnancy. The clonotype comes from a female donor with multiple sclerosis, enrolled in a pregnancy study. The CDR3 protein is CASSQDSGRVAGDFEQFF. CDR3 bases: TGTGCCAGCAGCCAAGATAGCGGTAGGGTAGCGGGAGATTTTGAGCAGTTCTTC.